The 12 T cell receptor beta chains reported below all come from one sample, sequenced in a study of cytomegalovirus exposure and HLA in healthy donors. It was with 60 Vbeta and 13 Jbeta primers that the PCR ran. The table came from immunoSEQ multiplex PCR; TCRdb's copy has only in-frame clones and leaves some out. The profile shows some 200,000 clones, around 70% of them singletons. Source material: PBMCs. These receptors were obtained from a man aged 40-49 years in good health and CMV-seropositive.

V gene TRBV12-5 combines with J gene TRBJ1-1; the D gene is possibly TRBD1 (5 bases). Germline values: CDR1 LGHNT, CDR2 FRNRAP. The CDR3 consists of 12 residues. Deletions cut 2 bases from V and 8 bases from J, with 9 bases between. This CDR3 reads CASGLTTAEAFF. The CDR3 region has the DNA TGTGCTAGTGGTTTGACGACAGCCGAAGCTTTCTTT.

The V call is TRBV29-1, the J call TRBJ1-3, with 10 nucleotides matching TRBD1. CDR1 and CDR2 (germline): SQVTM, ANQGSEA. J lost 4 bases, V lost 5 bases, and 5 bases had no gene match. The CDR3 consists of 14 residues. The chain's CDR3 is CSVTDRGLGNTIYF. CDR3 in DNA: TGCAGCGTTACCGACAGGGGGCTAGGAAACACCATATATTTT.

The V call is TRBV28, the J call TRBJ1-5, with D possibly matching TRBD1 (6 bases). The CDR3 extends over 14 amino acids. The V gene lost 6 bases and the J gene lost 3 bases, with 12 bases spanning the gap. Germline values: CDR1 MDHEN, CDR2 SYDVKM. The CDR3 DNA reads as TGTGCCAGCAGGGAGACAGGCCCCAATCAGCCCCAGCATTTT. This gives the protein CASRETGPNQPQHF.

J is TRBJ2-3 and V is TRBV28, with 7 bases matching TRBD2. V gave up 8 bases and J gave up 2 bases; unmatched junction bases: 4. The CDR3 consists of 13 residues. Germline-derived CDR1 and CDR2 are MDHEN and SYDVKM. CDR3 sequence reads: CASGAGPTDTQYF. The DNA of the CDR3 is TGTGCCAGCGGAGCGGGACCCACAGATACGCAGTATTTT.

This chain links TRBV27 with TRBJ1-1; possible D gene TRBD1, 5 bases. Per germline, CDR1 MNHEY and CDR2 SMNVEV (reference sequence). V was pared by 3 bases and J by 5 bases, with 10 bases between. CDR3 length: 13 amino acids. Here the CDR3 reads CASSLGGVTEAFF. DNA of the CDR3: TGTGCCAGCAGTTTGGGGGGGGTTACTGAAGCTTTCTTT.

The chain has TRBV4-3 and TRBJ2-1; 13 positions agree with TRBD2. CDR1 LGHNA and CDR2 YSLEER come from the germline V gene. V lost 4 bases and J lost 2; bases outside the gene matches: 14. This CDR3 comprises 20 residues. CDR3 DNA sequence: TGCGCCAGCAGCCCTCCGGCTACTAGCGGGGGGGGCCGAACCTACAATGAGCAGTTCTTC. Protein product: CASSPPATSGGGRTYNEQFF.

The CDR3 DNA reads as TGTGCCAGCAGCTTGGCCTCCTTTAATGAGCAGTTCTTC. Encoded protein: CASSLASFNEQFF. The chain employs TRBV5-5 and TRBJ2-1; D is unresolved. The V gene's germline CDR1 is SGHKS and CDR2 YYEKEE (reference sequence). Trimming stripped 0 bases from V and 7 bases from J, with 8 bases between. The CDR3 is 13 amino acids.

This chain joins TRBV29-1 and TRBJ2-2; tentatively, D is TRBD2 (6 bases). Germline CDR1 reads SQVTM; CDR2 reads ANQGSEA. This CDR3 is 14 amino acids long. V lost 4 bases and J lost 7, with 16 bases in between. CDR3 DNA sequence: TGCAGCGTTGGTAGGCGGGGTGGCGGCGGGGAGCTGTTTTTT. Its translation is CSVGRRGGGGELFF.

V is TRBV6-5 and J is TRBJ2-1, with 9 bases aligning to TRBD2. Losses at the gene ends were 0 bases for V and 2 bases for J; bases not matched to a gene: 2. Germline CDR1 reads MNHEY; CDR2 reads SVGAGI. CDR3 size: 16 residues. In DNA form, the CDR3 reads TGTGCCAGCAGTTACTCGGCTAGCGGGACCTACAATGAGCAGTTCTTC. It yields the protein CASSYSASGTYNEQFF.

The chain carries TRBV25-1 and TRBJ1-1; D may be TRBD1 (5 bases). The length of the CDR3 is 13 residues. Trimming removed 6 bases from V and 6 bases from J, with 14 bases in between. CDR1 is MGHDK, CDR2 SYGVNS, per germline. This CDR3 is CASRGSGPPEAFF. CDR3 nucleotides: TGTGCCAGCAGGGGTTCAGGGCCCCCTGAAGCTTTCTTT.

V is TRBV28 and J is TRBJ2-2, with D tentatively TRBD1 (6 bases). The CDR3 length is 16 residues. Germline CDR1 MDHEN, CDR2 SYDVKM. V lost 6 bases and J 2 bases, leaving 16 bases between the germline ends. The CDR3 nucleotides read TGTGCCAGCAGGGCAGCCGGGACACTTAACACCGGGGAGCTGTTTTTT. Translated, it gives CASRAAGTLNTGELFF.

The rearrangement links TRBV28 to TRBJ1-2, with D tentatively TRBD1 (5 bases). This CDR3 is 16 amino acids long. Between the trimmed V and J ends, which lost 6 bases and 0 bases, there was a span of 17 bases. CDR1 is MDHEN, CDR2 SYDVKM, per germline. This CDR3 is CASRFTQGPANYGYTF. DNA of the CDR3: TGTGCCAGCAGATTTACTCAGGGTCCAGCTAACTATGGCTACACCTTC.